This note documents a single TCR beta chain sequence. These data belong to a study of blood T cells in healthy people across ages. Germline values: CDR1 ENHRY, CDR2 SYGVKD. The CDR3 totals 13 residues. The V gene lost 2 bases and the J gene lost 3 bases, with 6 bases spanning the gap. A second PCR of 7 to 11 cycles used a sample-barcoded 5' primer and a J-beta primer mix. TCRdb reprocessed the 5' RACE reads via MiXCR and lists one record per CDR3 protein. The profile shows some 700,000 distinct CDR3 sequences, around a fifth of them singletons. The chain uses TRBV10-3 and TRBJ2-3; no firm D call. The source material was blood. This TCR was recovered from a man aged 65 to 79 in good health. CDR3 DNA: TGTGCCATCAGTGAGCAAGGGACAGATACGCAGTATTTT. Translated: CAISEQGTDTQYF.